Sequencing of this TCR beta chain was carried out in a study of Ad26.COV2.S vaccination and SARS-CoV-2 variants. Study at large: Donor participated within the Ad26.COV2.S arm of the COV1001 trial.

Treatment in this sample: about 20 received Ad26.COV2.S at low or high dose, single or two shots; 5 received placebo; per-sample allocation not given. Specimen acquisition occurred on day 63 following the initial vaccine or placebo injection. Clones were read by immunoSEQ multiplex PCR, and TCRdb kept only the in-frame ones, dropping some. The sample yields about 420,000 clones, roughly 90% seen once. Between the trimmed V and J ends, which lost 1 base and 3 bases, there was a span of 7 bases. The CDR3 spans 13 residues. Germline V lookup: CDR1 LNHDA, CDR2 SQIVND (reference sequence). This sample comprised peripheral blood, obtained in a trial of Ad26.COV2.S vaccine versus placebo. This sequence was found in a person aged 18 to 59 who received the Ad26.COV2.S COVID-19 vaccine or a placebo. The rearrangement links TRBV19 to TRBJ2-7, with D possibly being TRBD2 (5 bases). The CDR3 nucleotides read TGTGCCAGTAGTATAGGGGCGGGCTACGAGCAGTACTTC. Its translation: CASSIGAGYEQYF.